The 20 T cell receptor beta chains below come from one sample, sequenced in a study of blood T cell repertoires in COVID-19. Clones were read by immunoSEQ multiplex PCR, and TCRdb kept only the in-frame ones, dropping some. The sample has 60,000 to 90,000 clones, around 70% seen once; the top ten hold approximately 24%. Sequenced input: peripheral blood. The receptors were gathered from a man in his sixties with acute or convalescent COVID-19.

The chain couples TRBV3-1 (or the pseudogene TRBV3-2) to TRBJ2-2, with 8 bases that match TRBD2. Germline values: CDR1 LGHDT, CDR2 YNNKEL (reference sequence). The ends lost 6 bases at V and 6 bases at J; junction bases unmatched: 9. CDR3 length: 15 residues. The DNA for the CDR3 is TGTGCCAGCAGTATCGTCGGGGGGGCTGCCGGGGAGCTGTTTTTT. Translated, it gives CASSIVGGAAGELFF.

This sequence joins TRBV10-1 and TRBJ1-2; weak D call: TRBD1 (5 bases). With 5 bases removed from V and 4 bases from J, the gap between germline ends came to 11 bases. The germline gives CDR1 WNHNN, CDR2 SYGVQD (reference sequence). The CDR3 is 13 residues long. The CDR3 bases are TGCGCCAGCAGTCCCGGGGGGAGCTATGGCTACACCTTC. This sequence encodes CASSPGGSYGYTF.

V and J are TRBV14 and TRBJ1-4; D is uncertain. The CDR3 is 16 residues long. Trimming removed 4 bases from V and 5 bases from J, with 17 bases in between. The germline gives CDR1 SGHDN, CDR2 FVKESK. CDR3 in DNA: TGTGCCAGCAGCCCCAGACTTACCGGCGGGAATGAAAAACTGTTTTTT. It codes for CASSPRLTGGNEKLFF.

This clone was detected only a few times. The rearrangement joins TRBV12-3 or TRBV12-4 to TRBJ1-6, with D unclear. The CDR3 is made up of 13 amino acids. Trimming took off 5 bases at V and 7 bases at J, with 9 bases between the two ends. CDR3 sequence (DNA): TGTGCCAGCAGTCTACACGGGAATTCACCCCTCCACTTT. Its translation: CASSLHGNSPLHF.

This clone was detected only once. This chain joins TRBV7-3 and TRBJ2-1; 8 positions agree with TRBD2. The CDR3 contains 14 residues. Germline V gene sequence: CDR1 SGHTA, CDR2 FQGTGA. V gave up 5 bases and J gave up 6 bases; unmatched junction bases: 6. CDR3 nucleotide sequence: TGTGCCAGCAGCGAAGGACTAGCAACCAATGAGCAGTTCTTC. Its protein is CASSEGLATNEQFF.

The chain employs TRBV7-2 and TRBJ2-1, with 8 positions matching TRBD2. Germline V lookup: CDR1 SGHTA, CDR2 FQGNSA. The CDR3 is 15 amino acids. V shed 2 bases and J 7 bases; nucleotides not matched to a gene: 7. CDR3 DNA: TGTGCCAGCAGCTTACCTCCGGGACTAGTAAATGAGCAGTTCTTC. It codes for CASSLPPGLVNEQFF.

V is TRBV6-5 and J is TRBJ1-1; TRBD1 matches at 8 bases. Germline V gene data show CDR1 as MNHEY and CDR2 as SVGAGI. The CDR3 is 14 amino acids. V lost 0 bases to trimming and J lost 4 bases; unmatched junction nucleotides: 1. CDR3 sequence (DNA): TGTGCCAGCAGTTACTCGACAGGGGTCACTGAAGCTTTCTTT. This codes for CASSYSTGVTEAFF.

This clone was counted ten times or more. The chain is built from TRBV11-3 and TRBJ2-2; the match to TRBD1 covers 7 bases. The CDR3 is 14 amino acids. J lost 3 bases, V lost 7 bases, and 5 bases had no gene match. CDR1 and CDR2 from the germline V gene are SGHNT and YENEEA. CDR3 coding DNA: TGTGCCAGCACTCGGGACAGCCACACCGGGGAGCTGTTTTTT. It encodes CASTRDSHTGELFF.

The chain combines TRBV18 with TRBJ2-5; D possibly corresponds to TRBD1 (5 bases). The CDR3 covers 12 residues. Trimming left V 3 bases short and J 4 bases short, with 6 bases between. From germline, CDR1 is KGHSH and CDR2 LQKENI. The CDR3 is CASSPGPETQYF. CDR3 in DNA: TGTGCCAGCTCACCGGGGCCAGAGACCCAGTACTTC.

The chain is built from TRBV29-1 and TRBJ1-2; weak D call: TRBD1 (6 bases). This CDR3 has 16 residues. V shed 1 base and J shed 4 bases, with 19 bases lying between them. Germline CDR1 reads SQVTM; CDR2 reads ANQGSEA. The CDR3 nucleotides are TGCAGCGTTGAAGGCCTCGGAACCGGACAGCTCTATGGCTACACCTTC. This gives the protein CSVEGLGTGQLYGYTF.

There are a few counts of this clone. This chain joins TRBV12-3 or TRBV12-4 and TRBJ2-3; tentative D call: TRBD2 (6 bases). The ends were cut back, 8 bases at V and 0 bases at J, with 6 bases in the middle. The CDR3 is 12 amino acids. The CDR3 loop reads CASGGSTDTQYF. DNA of the CDR3: TGTGCCAGCGGAGGGAGCACAGATACGCAGTATTTT.

The CDR3 is CASSTSGRDTQYF. In nucleotides, the CDR3 is TGTGCCAGCTCTACTAGCGGGAGGGATACGCAGTATTTT. The rearrangement uses TRBV19 and TRBJ2-3, with 12 bases aligning to TRBD2. V shed 9 bases, J shed 6 bases, and the junction held 4 bases outside the gene matches. The CDR3 is 13 residues long. In germline, CDR1 is LNHDA, CDR2 SQIVND (reference sequence).

This clone was detected once. This chain joins TRBV5-4 and TRBJ2-1, with D hard to call. This CDR3 spans 15 amino acids. Germline loops: CDR1 SGHNT, CDR2 YYREEE (reference sequence). Trimming stripped 4 bases from V and 0 bases from J, with 11 bases between. The CDR3: CASSLERSSYNEQFF. The CDR3 nucleotides read TGTGCCAGCAGCCTAGAGCGAAGCTCCTACAATGAGCAGTTCTTC. The full variable domain, with the rest looked up from reference TRBV5-4 and TRBJ2-1, is ETGVTQSPTHLIKTRGQQVTLRCSSQSGHNTVSWYQQALGQGPQFIFQYYREEENGRGNFPPRFSGLQFPNYSSELNVNALELDDSALYLCASSLERSSYNEQFFGPGTRLTVL.

There are a few counts of this clone. V gene TRBV25-1 combines with J gene TRBJ1-4; 7 bases map to TRBD1. V lost 3 bases and J lost 7; bases outside the gene matches: 8. Looked up from germline, CDR1 is MGHDK and CDR2 is SYGVNS. This CDR3 contains 15 residues. CDR3 sequence reads: CASSEAGGSSEKLFF. CDR3 bases: TGTGCCAGCAGTGAGGCAGGGGGTTCGAGTGAAAAACTGTTTTTT. The whole variable domain, filled in from reference TRBV25-1 and TRBJ1-4, reads EADIYQTPRYLVIGTGKKITLECSQTMGHDKMYWYQQDPGMELHLIHYSYGVNSTEKGDLSSESTVSRIRTEHFPLTLESARPSHTSQYLCASSEAGGSSEKLFFGSGTQLSVL.

This clone was found a few times. The chain carries TRBV20-1 and TRBJ2-2, with D maybe TRBD2 (5 bases). This CDR3 spans 16 amino acids. Trimming removed 3 bases at V and 5 bases at J, with 19 bases between. CDR1 is DFQATT, CDR2 SNEGSKA, per germline (reference sequence). This CDR3 is CSASKSGLGVTGELFF. DNA of the CDR3: TGCAGTGCTAGTAAATCTGGCCTCGGGGTTACCGGGGAGCTGTTTTTT.

As concerns this clone: A junction boundary mismatches the germline segment, possibly from a read error. The chain recombines TRBV29-1 with TRBJ1-1; the match to TRBD1 covers 7 bases. This CDR3 has 13 amino acids. Germline assignment: CDR1 SQVTM and CDR2 ANQGSEA. The CDR3 DNA is TGCAGCTTTTGTACAGGGGTGAAGACTGAAGCTTTCTTT. Encoded protein: CSFCTGVKTEAFF. The full variable domain, its missing parts supplied by reference TRBV29-1 and TRBJ1-1, is SAVISQKPSRDICQRGTSLTIQCQVDSQVTMMFWYRQQPGQSLTLIATANQGSEATYESGFVIDKFPISRPNLTFSTLTVSNMSPEDSSIYLCSFCTGVKTEAFFGQGTRLTVV.

In nucleotides, the CDR3 is TGTGCCAGCAGCTTCCGAAGACTACAGGGGCTCCTTGGTACGCAGTATTTT. This codes for CASSFRRLQGLLGTQYF. This chain uses TRBV11-2 with TRBJ2-3; 7 nucleotides agree with TRBD1. CDR1 SGHAT and CDR2 FQNNGV come from the germline V gene. The CDR3 runs 17 residues. Trimming took 3 bases from V and 8 from J; bases not matched to a gene: 17.

This clone was seen a handful of times. The CDR3 sequence is CASSVETESYEQYF. The CDR3, as DNA: TGTGCCAGCAGTGTAGAGACTGAGTCCTACGAGCAGTACTTC. The chain links TRBV2 to TRBJ2-7; D is ambiguous. The CDR3 length is 14 residues. Germline values: CDR1 SNHLY, CDR2 FYNNEI. Trimming stripped 4 bases from V and 1 base from J, with 11 bases between.

The V gene is TRBV30, the J gene TRBJ1-1, with TRBD1 matching 9 bases. Germline V gives CDR1 GTSNPN, CDR2 SVGIG (reference sequence). This CDR3 has 12 amino acids. V lost 0 bases to trimming and J lost 9 bases; unmatched junction nucleotides: 2. CDR3 amino acids: CAWSVGQGKAFF. In nucleotides, the CDR3 is TGTGCCTGGAGTGTAGGACAGGGGAAAGCTTTCTTT.

The chain combines TRBV28 with TRBJ1-5; D gene uncertain. Germline V gene lookup returns CDR1 MDHEN and CDR2 SYDVKM. The CDR3 is 12 amino acids. DNA for the CDR3: TGTGCTACCCAGCGTGGCAATCAGCCCCAGCATTTT. This gives the protein CATQRGNQPQHF.